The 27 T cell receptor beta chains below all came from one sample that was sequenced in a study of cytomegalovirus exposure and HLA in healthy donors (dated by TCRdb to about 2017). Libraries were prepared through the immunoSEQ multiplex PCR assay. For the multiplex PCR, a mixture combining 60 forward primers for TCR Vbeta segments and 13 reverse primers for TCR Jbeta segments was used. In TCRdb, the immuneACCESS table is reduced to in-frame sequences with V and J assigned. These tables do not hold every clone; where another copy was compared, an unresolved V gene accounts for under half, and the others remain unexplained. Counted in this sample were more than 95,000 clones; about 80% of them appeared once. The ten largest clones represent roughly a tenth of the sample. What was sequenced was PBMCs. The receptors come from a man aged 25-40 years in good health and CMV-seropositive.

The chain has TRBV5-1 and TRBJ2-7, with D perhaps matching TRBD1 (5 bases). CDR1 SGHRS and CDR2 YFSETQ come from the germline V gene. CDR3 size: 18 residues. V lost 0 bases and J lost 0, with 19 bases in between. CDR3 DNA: TGCGCCAGCAGCTTGGATCGGGTCCGCGTCAGGGACTCCTACGAGCAGTACTTC. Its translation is CASSLDRVRVRDSYEQYF.

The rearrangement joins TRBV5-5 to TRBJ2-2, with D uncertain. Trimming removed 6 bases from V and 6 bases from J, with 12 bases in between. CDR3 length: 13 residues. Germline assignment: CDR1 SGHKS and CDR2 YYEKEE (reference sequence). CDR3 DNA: TGTGCCAGCACCCTACCCGTCGCCGGGGAGCTGTTTTTT. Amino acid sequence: CASTLPVAGELFF.

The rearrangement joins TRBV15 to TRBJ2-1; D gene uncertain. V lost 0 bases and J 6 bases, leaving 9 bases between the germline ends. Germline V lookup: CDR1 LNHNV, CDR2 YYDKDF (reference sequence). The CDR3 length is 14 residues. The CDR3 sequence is CATSRDRRLNEQFF. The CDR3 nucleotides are TGTGCCACCAGCAGAGATCGGAGACTCAATGAGCAGTTCTTC.

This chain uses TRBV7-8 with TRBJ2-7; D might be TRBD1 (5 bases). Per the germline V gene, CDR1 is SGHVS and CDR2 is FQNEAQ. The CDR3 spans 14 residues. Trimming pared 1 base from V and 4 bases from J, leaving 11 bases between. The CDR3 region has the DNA TGTGCCAGCAGCTTAGGGAAGGGGCCTTACGAGCAGTACTTC. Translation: CASSLGKGPYEQYF.

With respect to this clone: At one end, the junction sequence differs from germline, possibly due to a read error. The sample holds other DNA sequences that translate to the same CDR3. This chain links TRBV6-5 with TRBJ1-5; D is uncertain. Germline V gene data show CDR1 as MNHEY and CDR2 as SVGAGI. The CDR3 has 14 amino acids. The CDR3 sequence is CASSLSVSNQPQHF. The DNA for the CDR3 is TGTGCCAGCAGTTTATCCGTTAGCAATCAACCCCAGCATTTT.

DNA of the CDR3: TGTGCCAGCAGTCGGACTAGCGGGAGCTACAATGAGCAGTTCTTC. Amino acid sequence: CASSRTSGSYNEQFF. This chain joins TRBV6-1 and TRBJ2-1, with 13 bases identical to TRBD2. The CDR3 contains 15 residues. V was pared by 5 bases and J by 3 bases, with 1 base of the junction left unmatched. The germline V gene has CDR1 MNHNS and CDR2 SASEGT.

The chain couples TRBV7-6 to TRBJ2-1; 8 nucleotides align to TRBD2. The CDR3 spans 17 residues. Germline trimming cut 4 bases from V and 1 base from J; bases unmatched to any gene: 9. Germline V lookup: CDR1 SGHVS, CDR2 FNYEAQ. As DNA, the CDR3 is TGTGCCAGCAGCTCGTGGACTAGCCTTACGTCCTACAATGAGCAGTTCTTC. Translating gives CASSSWTSLTSYNEQFF.

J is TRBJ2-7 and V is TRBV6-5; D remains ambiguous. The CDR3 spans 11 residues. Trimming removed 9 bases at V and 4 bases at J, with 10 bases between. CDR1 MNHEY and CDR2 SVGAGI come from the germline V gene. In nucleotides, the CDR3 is TGTGCCAGTGGGCAGGAATACGAGCAGTACTTC. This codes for CASGQEYEQYF.

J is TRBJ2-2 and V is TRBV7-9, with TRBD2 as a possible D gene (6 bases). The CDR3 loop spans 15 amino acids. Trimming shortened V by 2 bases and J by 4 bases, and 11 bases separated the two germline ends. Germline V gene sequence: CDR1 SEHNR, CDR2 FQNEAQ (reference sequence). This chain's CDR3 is CASSLMRGSTGELFF. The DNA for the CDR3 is TGTGCCAGCAGCTTAATGCGGGGTAGCACCGGGGAGCTGTTTTTT. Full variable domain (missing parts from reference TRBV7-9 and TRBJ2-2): DTGVSQNPRHKITKRGQNVTFRCDPISEHNRLYWYRQTLGQGPEFLTYFQNEAQLEKSRLLSDRFSAERPKGSFSTLEIQRTEQGDSAMYLCASSLMRGSTGELFFGEGSRLTVL.

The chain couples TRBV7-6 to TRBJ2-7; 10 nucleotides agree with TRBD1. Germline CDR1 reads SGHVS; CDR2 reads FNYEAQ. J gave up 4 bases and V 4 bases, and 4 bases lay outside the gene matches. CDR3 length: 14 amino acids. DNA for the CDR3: TGTGCCAGCAGCTCCAGGACAGGGGGGTACGAGCAGTACTTC. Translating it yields CASSSRTGGYEQYF.

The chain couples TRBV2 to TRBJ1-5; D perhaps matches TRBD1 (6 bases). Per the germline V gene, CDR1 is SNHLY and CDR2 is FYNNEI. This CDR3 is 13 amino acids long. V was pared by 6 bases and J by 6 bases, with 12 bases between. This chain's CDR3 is CASSRDTGQPQHF. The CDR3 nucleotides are TGTGCCAGCAGCCGGGACACGGGTCAGCCCCAGCATTTT.

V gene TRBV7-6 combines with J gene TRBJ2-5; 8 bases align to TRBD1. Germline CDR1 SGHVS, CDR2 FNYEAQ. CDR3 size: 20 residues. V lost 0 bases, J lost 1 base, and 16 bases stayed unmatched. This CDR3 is CASSLAWQGAIIPFQETQYF. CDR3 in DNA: TGTGCCAGCAGCTTAGCTTGGCAGGGGGCCATAATTCCCTTCCAAGAGACCCAGTACTTC.

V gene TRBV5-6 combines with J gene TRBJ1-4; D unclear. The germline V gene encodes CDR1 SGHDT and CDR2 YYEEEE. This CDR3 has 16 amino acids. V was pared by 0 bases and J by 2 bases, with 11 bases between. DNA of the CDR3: TGTGCCAGCAGCTTGGGACTCGCATCGACTAATGAAAAACTGTTTTTT. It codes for CASSLGLASTNEKLFF.

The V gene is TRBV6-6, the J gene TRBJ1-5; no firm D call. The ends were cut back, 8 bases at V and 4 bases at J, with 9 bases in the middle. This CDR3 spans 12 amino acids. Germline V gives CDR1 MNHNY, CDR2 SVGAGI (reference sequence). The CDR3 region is CASRADNQPQHF. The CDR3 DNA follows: TGTGCCAGCCGAGCGGATAATCAGCCCCAGCATTTT.

Written as DNA, the CDR3 is TGTGCCAGCGGAGGGGAGGGGGGGAATTACGAGCAGTACTTC. The encoded protein is CASGGEGGNYEQYF. The chain joins TRBV7-9 to TRBJ2-7, with a weak D call TRBD2 (7 bases). Germline CDR1 and CDR2: SEHNR and FQNEAQ (reference sequence). V lost 8 bases and J lost 4, with 18 bases in between. The CDR3 length is 14 residues.

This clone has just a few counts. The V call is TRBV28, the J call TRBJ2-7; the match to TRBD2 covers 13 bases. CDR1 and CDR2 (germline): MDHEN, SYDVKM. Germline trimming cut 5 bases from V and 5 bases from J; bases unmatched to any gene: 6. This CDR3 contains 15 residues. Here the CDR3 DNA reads TGTGCCAGCAGTCCCCCGGGACTAGCGGGACACGAGCAGTACTTC. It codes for CASSPPGLAGHEQYF.

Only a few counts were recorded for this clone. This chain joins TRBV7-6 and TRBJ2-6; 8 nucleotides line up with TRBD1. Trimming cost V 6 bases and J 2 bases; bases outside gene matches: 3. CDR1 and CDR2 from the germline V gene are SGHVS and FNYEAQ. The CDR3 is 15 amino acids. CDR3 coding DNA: TGTGCCAGCAGTAACAGGGGGACTGGGGCCAACGTCCTGACTTTC. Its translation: CASSNRGTGANVLTF.

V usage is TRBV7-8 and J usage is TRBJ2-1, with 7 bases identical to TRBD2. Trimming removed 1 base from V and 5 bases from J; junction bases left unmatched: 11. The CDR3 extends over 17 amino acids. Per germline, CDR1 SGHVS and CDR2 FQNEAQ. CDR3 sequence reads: CASSLVGLGSRNNEQFF. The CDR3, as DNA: TGTGCCAGCAGCTTAGTCGGACTAGGCAGCAGGAACAATGAGCAGTTCTTC.

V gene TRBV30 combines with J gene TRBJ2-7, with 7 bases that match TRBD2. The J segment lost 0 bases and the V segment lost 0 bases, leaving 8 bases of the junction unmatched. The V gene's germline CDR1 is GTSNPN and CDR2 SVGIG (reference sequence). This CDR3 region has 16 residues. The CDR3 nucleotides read TGTGCCTGGAGTGTACCGAGCGGGATCCCCTCCTACGAGCAGTACTTC. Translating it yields CAWSVPSGIPSYEQYF.

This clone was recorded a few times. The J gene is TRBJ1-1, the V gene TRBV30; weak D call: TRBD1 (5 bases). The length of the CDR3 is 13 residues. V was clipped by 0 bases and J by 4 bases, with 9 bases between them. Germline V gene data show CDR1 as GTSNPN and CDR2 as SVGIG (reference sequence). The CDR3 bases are TGTGCCTGGAGTGTAGCAGGGCCCACTGAAGCTTTCTTT. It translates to CAWSVAGPTEAFF.

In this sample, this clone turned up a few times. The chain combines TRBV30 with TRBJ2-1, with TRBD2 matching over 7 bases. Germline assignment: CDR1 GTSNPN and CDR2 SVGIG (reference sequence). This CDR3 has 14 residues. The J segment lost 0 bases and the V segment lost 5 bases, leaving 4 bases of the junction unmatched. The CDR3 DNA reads TGTGCCTGGTCTAGCGGCAGCTCCTACAATGAGCAGTTCTTC. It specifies CAWSSGSSYNEQFF.

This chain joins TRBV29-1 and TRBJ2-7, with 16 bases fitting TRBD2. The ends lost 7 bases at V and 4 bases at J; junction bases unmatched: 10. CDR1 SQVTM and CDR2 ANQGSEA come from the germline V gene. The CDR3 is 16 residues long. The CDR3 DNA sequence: TGCAGCGCCGAGGGACTAGCGGGAGGGCCATATTACGAGCAGTACTTC. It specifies CSAEGLAGGPYYEQYF.

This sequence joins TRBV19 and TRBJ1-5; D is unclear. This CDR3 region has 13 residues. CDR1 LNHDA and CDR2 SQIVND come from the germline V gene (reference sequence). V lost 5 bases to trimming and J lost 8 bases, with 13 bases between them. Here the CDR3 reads CASSLQVLEPQHF. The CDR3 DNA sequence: TGTGCCAGTAGTCTTCAGGTTCTCGAGCCCCAGCATTTT.

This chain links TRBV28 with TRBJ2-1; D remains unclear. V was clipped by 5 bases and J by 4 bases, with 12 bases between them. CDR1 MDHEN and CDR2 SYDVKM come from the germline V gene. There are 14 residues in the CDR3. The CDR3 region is CASSPAGPYNEQFF. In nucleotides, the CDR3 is TGTGCCAGCAGTCCCGCTGGGCCTTACAATGAGCAGTTCTTC.

The CDR3 DNA is TGTGCCAGCAGCTTTTCGGGACTAGCGGCTTACGAGCAGTACTTC. Translated: CASSFSGLAAYEQYF. The genes are TRBV28 and TRBJ2-7, with 11 bases fitting TRBD2. In germline, CDR1 is MDHEN, CDR2 SYDVKM. The CDR3 covers 15 residues. V lost 6 bases and J lost 4; bases outside the gene matches: 8.

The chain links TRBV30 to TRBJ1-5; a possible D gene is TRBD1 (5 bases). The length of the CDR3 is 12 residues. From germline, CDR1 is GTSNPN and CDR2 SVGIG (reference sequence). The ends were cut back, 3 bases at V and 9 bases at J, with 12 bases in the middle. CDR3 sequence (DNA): TGTGCCTGGAGAGCGGGAGGGACGCCCCAGCATTTT. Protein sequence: CAWRAGGTPQHF.

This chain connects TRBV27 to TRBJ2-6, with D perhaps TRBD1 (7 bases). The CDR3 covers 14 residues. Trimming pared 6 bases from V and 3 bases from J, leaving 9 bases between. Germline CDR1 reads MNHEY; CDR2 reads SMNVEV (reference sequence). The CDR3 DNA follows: TGTGCCAGCAGCAGGGGGGTTGGGGCCAACGTCCTGACTTTC. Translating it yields CASSRGVGANVLTF.